These 32 T cell receptor beta chains originate from one sample sequenced in a study of T cell responses to AZD1222 COVID-19 vaccine (dated by TCRdb to 2020 to 2023). The library was made by the immunoSEQ multiplex PCR assay. Entries here come from immuneACCESS through TCRdb and include only in-frame sequences with V and J called. Some clones fail to appear in such tables; in the studies checked, an unresolved V gene covers under half of the shortfall, and the cause of the remainder is unknown. This sample gives roughly 130,000 clones in total; around 85% of them show up just once. 1.5% to 2% of the sample belongs to the ten largest clones. Reading the label with the study, this specimen's time point is: baseline before first vaccination. The sample was peripheral blood, taken on day 0 of AZD1222 vaccination. These receptors came from an adult in good health.

The V and J genes are TRBV13 and TRBJ1-3; TRBD1 might be the D (5 bases). This CDR3 comprises 15 residues. The germline gives CDR1 PRHDT, CDR2 FYEKMQ (reference sequence). Deletions cut 0 bases from V and 1 base from J, with 7 bases between. CDR3 protein: CASSLGGGSGNTIYF. DNA for the CDR3: TGTGCCAGCAGCTTAGGCGGGGGGTCTGGAAACACCATATATTTT.

The CDR3 DNA reads TGTGCCAGCAGCTCAGAGGGGACAGCGAGGGCTAATGAAAAACTGTTTTTT. Translating it yields CASSSEGTARANEKLFF. This chain links TRBV13 with TRBJ1-4; 7 bases line up with TRBD1. Germline V gene data show CDR1 as PRHDT and CDR2 as FYEKMQ (reference sequence). The CDR3 covers 17 residues. With 4 bases clipped from V and 3 bases from J, the junction kept 11 bases outside the gene matches.

The gene calls are TRBV10-3 and TRBJ2-5; D might be TRBD2 (7 bases). This CDR3 comprises 15 residues. Germline-derived CDR1 and CDR2 are ENHRY and SYGVKD. Trimming removed 10 bases from V and 5 bases from J, with 23 bases in between. CDR3 sequence: CATHPGAGVWETQYF. The CDR3 bases are TGTGCCACCCATCCGGGGGCGGGAGTCTGGGAGACCCAGTACTTC.

The chain joins TRBV19 to TRBJ1-4; 10 bases fit TRBD1. J lost 7 bases, V lost 4 bases, and 12 bases had no gene match. The germline gives CDR1 LNHDA, CDR2 SQIVND (reference sequence). The CDR3 is 17 amino acids. The CDR3 region is CASSKVGWTGGREKLFF. Written as DNA, the CDR3 is TGTGCCAGTAGTAAGGTGGGGTGGACAGGGGGGCGTGAAAAACTGTTTTTT. Full variable domain (rest looked up from reference TRBV19 and TRBJ1-4): DGGITQSPKYLFRKEGQNVTLSCEQNLNHDAMYWYRQDPGQGLRLIYYSQIVNDFQKGDIAEGYSVSREKKESFPLTVTSAQKNPTAFYLCASSKVGWTGGREKLFFGSGTQLSVL.

J is TRBJ2-1 and V is TRBV19; 9 bases fit TRBD1. The V gene end was trimmed by 6 bases and the J gene end by 6 bases; junction bases not matched to a gene: 9. The CDR3 is 15 residues long. CDR1 LNHDA and CDR2 SQIVND come from the germline V gene (reference sequence). The CDR3 protein is CASRKIDRGINEQFF. The CDR3 nucleotides read TGTGCCAGTAGGAAAATAGACAGGGGGATCAATGAGCAGTTCTTC.

The chain couples TRBV6-5 to TRBJ1-2; no reliable D call. With 4 bases removed from V and 6 bases from J, the gap between germline ends came to 9 bases. Germline CDR1 reads MNHEY; CDR2 reads SVGAGI. The CDR3 sequence is 12 residues long. DNA for the CDR3: TGTGCCAGCAGTTTCGGACCGGATGGCTACACCTTC. Protein: CASSFGPDGYTF.

This clone was counted a few times. The genes are TRBV10-1 and TRBJ1-3, with no clear D. V was trimmed by 4 bases and J by 2 bases, leaving 15 bases between them. CDR3 length equals 16 residues. Germline assignment: CDR1 WNHNN and CDR2 SYGVQD (reference sequence). DNA of the CDR3: TGCGCCAGCAGTGGTACGCCGGGTTCTCCTGGAAACACCATATATTTT. Translating it yields CASSGTPGSPGNTIYF.

The table lists this clone with a few counts. The chain recombines TRBV20-1 with TRBJ1-2; no firm D call. Germline-derived CDR1 and CDR2 are DFQATT and SNEGSKA (reference sequence). V was cut by 7 bases and J by 3 bases, with 9 bases left in between. The CDR3 runs to 11 residues. The CDR3 here is CSDGGHYGYTF. The CDR3 DNA sequence: TGCAGTGATGGCGGCCACTATGGCTACACCTTC.

The chain is built from TRBV4-3 and TRBJ2-1; unclear D gene. Trimming shortened V by 0 bases and J by 0 bases, and 9 bases separated the two germline ends. Germline assignment: CDR1 LGHNA and CDR2 YSLEER. The length of the CDR3 is 16 residues. The CDR3 DNA is TGCGCCAGCAGCCAAGATCTCGAAAGCTCCTACAATGAGCAGTTCTTC. Translation: CASSQDLESSYNEQFF.

This chain connects TRBV6-5 to TRBJ1-5, with TRBD1 as a possible D gene (5 bases). The CDR3 is made up of 15 amino acids. Between the trimmed V and J ends, which lost 8 bases and 1 base, there was a span of 15 bases. CDR1 is MNHEY and CDR2 is SVGAGI in the germline V gene. CDR3 bases: TGTGCCAGCGCCCCCATCGGGGGAAGCAATCAGCCCCAGCATTTT. Protein: CASAPIGGSNQPQHF.

By share of the sample, this clone is medium-sized. The CDR3 DNA follows: TGCGCCAGCAGCCAAGATCGAGACAGCTCTGGAAACACCATATATTTT. This gives the protein CASSQDRDSSGNTIYF. The chain uses TRBV4-3 and TRBJ1-3, with D possibly TRBD1 on 5 matching bases. The V end was cut by 0 bases, the J end by 0 bases, with 9 bases between. The CDR3 loop spans 16 amino acids. Per germline, CDR1 LGHNA and CDR2 YSLEER.

V usage is TRBV7-7 and J usage is TRBJ2-2; either TRBD1 or TRBD2 may supply D (5 bases each). The CDR3 consists of 14 residues. Trimming removed 3 bases at V and 1 base at J, with 6 bases between. The germline CDR1 and CDR2 sequences are SSHAT and FNYEAQ (reference sequence). CDR3 nucleotide sequence: TGTGCCAGCAGCTTTGGGGGGAACACCGGGGAGCTGTTTTTT. Residues: CASSFGGNTGELFF. The full variable domain, rest sourced from reference TRBV7-7 and TRBJ2-2, is GAGVSQSPRYKVTKRGQDVTLRCDPISSHATLYWYQQALGQGPEFLTYFNYEAQPDKSGLPSDRFSAERPEGSISTLTIQRTEQRDSAMYRCASSFGGNTGELFFGEGSRLTVL.

This chain uses TRBV9 with TRBJ1-5; TRBD1 matches 8 bases. Trimming cost V 0 bases and J 4 bases; bases outside gene matches: 3. CDR3 length: 15 amino acids. The V gene's germline CDR1 is SGDLS and CDR2 YYNGEE. The CDR3 reads CASSVGGQENQPQHF. The CDR3 DNA follows: TGTGCCAGCAGCGTAGGGGGACAGGAAAATCAGCCCCAGCATTTT.

This chain uses TRBV6-5 with TRBJ2-7; the match to TRBD2 covers 8 bases. Germline values: CDR1 MNHEY, CDR2 SVGAGI. This CDR3 spans 13 amino acids. Trimming cost V 4 bases and J 6 bases; bases outside gene matches: 5. The DNA for the CDR3 is TGTGCCAGCAGTTCAGGACTAGCTGGCGAGCAGTACTTC. Translation: CASSSGLAGEQYF.

This rearrangement joins TRBV6-2 or TRBV6-3 to TRBJ2-1; TRBD2 aligns across 7 bases. Unmatched junction bases numbered 8, after V lost 4 bases and J lost 5 bases. The CDR3 covers 15 residues. The germline gives CDR1 MNHEY, CDR2 SVGEGT. The CDR3 region is CASSFLPSGDNEQFF. As DNA, the CDR3 is TGTGCCAGCAGTTTTCTCCCTAGCGGAGACAATGAGCAGTTCTTC.

J is TRBJ2-2 and V is TRBV9; 9 nucleotides line up with TRBD1. CDR1 and CDR2 (germline): SGDLS, YYNGEE. The CDR3 sequence is 16 residues long. V was clipped by 4 bases and J by 3 bases; unmatched bases: 7. In DNA, the CDR3 is TGTGCCAGCAGCACTCCCTGGACAGGGGACACCGGGGAGCTGTTTTTT. It encodes CASSTPWTGDTGELFF.

The chain is built from TRBV18 and TRBJ1-1; 7 bases match TRBD1. Per germline, CDR1 KGHSH and CDR2 LQKENI. This CDR3 contains 16 residues. The junction had 7 bases not matched to a gene; V was cut back by 3 bases and J by 0 bases. The CDR3 loop reads CASSPAGTEMNTEAFF. The CDR3 DNA is TGTGCCAGCTCACCGGCCGGGACAGAGATGAACACTGAAGCTTTCTTT.

This clone was seen just once. V is TRBV11-3 and J is TRBJ2-7; D gene ambiguous. Per the germline V gene, CDR1 is SGHNT and CDR2 is YENEEA. V gave up 4 bases and J gave up 6 bases, with 10 bases separating them. The CDR3 has 12 residues. In DNA form, the CDR3 reads TGTGCCAGCAGCTATACGGTGAGCGAGCAGTACTTC. Amino acid sequence: CASSYTVSEQYF.

V and J are TRBV5-5 and TRBJ1-1; D call uncertain. CDR3 length: 15 amino acids. CDR1 and CDR2 (germline): SGHKS, YYEKEE (reference sequence). Trimming left V 0 bases short and J 0 bases short, with 9 bases between. This chain's CDR3 is CASSLDGWMNTEAFF. CDR3 in DNA: TGTGCCAGCAGCTTGGATGGCTGGATGAACACTGAAGCTTTCTTT.

The chain has TRBV11-3 and TRBJ2-4, with D tentatively TRBD1 (6 bases). The CDR3 runs to 15 residues. Germline V gene data show CDR1 as SGHNT and CDR2 as YENEEA. The V end lost 6 bases, the J end lost 7 bases, and 19 bases lay between the germline ends. CDR3 sequence reads: CASSPGTSASNIQYF. Here the CDR3 DNA reads TGTGCCAGCAGTCCCGGGACATCGGCTAGTAACATTCAGTACTTC.

This clone was seen only a few times. The chain has TRBV7-2 and TRBJ1-6, with D maybe TRBD1 (6 bases). The germline V gene encodes CDR1 SGHTA and CDR2 FQGNSA. The CDR3 consists of 14 residues. V lost 1 base, J lost 12 bases, and 13 bases lay in between. The CDR3 region is CASSLGQVLEPLHF. The CDR3 region has the DNA TGTGCCAGCAGCTTAGGACAGGTGCTAGAACCCCTCCACTTT.

The gene calls are TRBV6-5 and TRBJ1-1; unclear D gene. The CDR3 length is 13 residues. CDR1 and CDR2 (germline): MNHEY, SVGAGI. Trimming removed 2 bases from V and 1 base from J, with 5 bases in between. The CDR3 DNA is TGTGCCAGCAGTTACGGGAGGAACACTGAAGCTTTCTTT. Translating gives CASSYGRNTEAFF.

In nucleotides, the CDR3 is TGTGCCAGCTCACCAAGGGGGCAGGGGGCTTTCTTT. It codes for CASSPRGQGAFF. The V gene is TRBV18, the J gene TRBJ1-1, with 7 bases that match TRBD1. Germline V gene data show CDR1 as KGHSH and CDR2 as LQKENI. The V segment lost 2 bases and the J segment 11 bases; nucleotides outside the gene matches: 5. This CDR3 contains 12 residues. Based on the CDR3 plus reference TRBV18 and TRBJ1-1, the full variable domain is NAGVMQNPRHLVRRRGQEARLRCSPMKGHSHVYWYRQLPEEGLKFMVYLQKENIIDESGMPKERFSAEFPKEGPSILRIQQVVRGDSAAYFCASSPRGQGAFFGQGTRLTVV.

This chain joins TRBV5-6 and TRBJ2-6, with D perhaps TRBD1 or TRBD2 (6 bases each). This CDR3 is 17 amino acids long. V dropped 3 bases and J dropped 4 bases, with 17 bases sitting between them. Per germline, CDR1 SGHDT and CDR2 YYEEEE. The CDR3 protein is CASSYATGARGANVLTF. The CDR3 coding sequence is TGTGCCAGCAGCTACGCGACGGGGGCGCGGGGGGCCAACGTCCTGACTTTC.

The J gene is TRBJ2-1, the V gene TRBV27, with D maybe TRBD1 (6 bases). The CDR3 loop spans 15 amino acids. V was cut by 5 bases and J by 5 bases, with 16 bases left in between. Germline V lookup: CDR1 MNHEY, CDR2 SMNVEV (reference sequence). DNA for the CDR3: TGTGCCAGCAGTACAGTAAGGGGGTGGGACAATGAGCAGTTCTTC. It translates to CASSTVRGWDNEQFF.

This rearrangement joins TRBV3-1 (or the pseudogene TRBV3-2) to TRBJ2-7, with 13 bases fitting TRBD2. Germline loops: CDR1 LGHDT, CDR2 YNNKEL (reference sequence). The J segment lost 6 bases and the V segment lost 5 bases, leaving 13 bases of the junction unmatched. CDR3 length: 17 amino acids. In nucleotides, the CDR3 is TGTGCCAGCAGCTCACCGGGACTAGCGGGGATGGGTTCCGAGCAGTACTTC. It specifies CASSSPGLAGMGSEQYF.

This clone was observed once. This chain uses TRBV10-2 with TRBJ2-1; no clear D. The CDR3 runs 14 residues. V was shortened by 4 bases and J by 3 bases, with 10 bases between the two germline ends. CDR1 is WSHSY and CDR2 is SAAADI in the germline V gene. The CDR3 reads CASSVDTVYNEQFF. The CDR3 coding sequence is TGCGCCAGCAGTGTTGACACGGTCTACAATGAGCAGTTCTTC.

This clone was found a few times. The chain has TRBV12-3 or TRBV12-4 and TRBJ1-4; tentative D call: TRBD1 (6 bases). The V and J ends lost 2 bases and 10 bases respectively, with 8 bases between them. The CDR3 extends over 12 amino acids. The CDR3 region has the DNA TGTGCCAGCAGTTTACAGGGGCTAAAACTGTTTTTT. Residues: CASSLQGLKLFF.

This clone was counted at least ten times. The rearrangement links TRBV6-5 to TRBJ2-7; 10 nucleotides match TRBD1. The germline gives CDR1 MNHEY, CDR2 SVGAGI. The V and J ends lost 4 bases and 3 bases, in that order; junction bases with no gene match: 6. The CDR3 sequence is 15 residues long. The CDR3 is CASSSTGTGVYEQYF. The CDR3 nucleotides are TGTGCCAGCAGTTCTACCGGGACAGGGGTCTACGAGCAGTACTTC.

The chain has TRBV7-9 and TRBJ1-1; the match to TRBD1 covers 8 bases. Germline assignment: CDR1 SEHNR and CDR2 FQNEAQ (reference sequence). The CDR3 has 15 residues. V was pared by 5 bases and J by 2 bases, with 7 bases of the junction left unmatched. The CDR3 nucleotides are TGTGCCAGCAGCGCCCCCGGGACAGGAAACACTGAAGCTTTCTTT. Its translation is CASSAPGTGNTEAFF.

This clone has only one observation. J is TRBJ2-4 and V is TRBV5-1, with TRBD1 identical over 8 bases. V shed 4 bases and J 7 bases; nucleotides not matched to a gene: 7. The germline V gene has CDR1 SGHRS and CDR2 YFSETQ. The CDR3 contains 14 residues. The CDR3 loop reads CASSPGQGENIQYF. CDR3 coding DNA: TGCGCCAGCAGCCCTGGACAGGGAGAGAACATTCAGTACTTC.

V and J are TRBV19 and TRBJ2-1; 13 positions match TRBD2. Germline CDR1 reads LNHDA; CDR2 reads SQIVND (reference sequence). This CDR3 contains 15 residues. V was pared by 6 bases and J by 7 bases, with 6 bases of the junction left unmatched. This CDR3 reads CASSSGLAGANEQFF. As DNA, the CDR3 is TGTGCCAGTAGCTCTGGACTAGCGGGAGCGAATGAGCAGTTCTTC.